This entry describes one T cell receptor beta chain. This sample is drawn from a study of blood T cell repertoires in COVID-19. Study context: T cells, B-cell-depleted T cells, or PBMCs supplied cDNA or gDNA.

J gave up 2 bases and V 6 bases, and 4 bases lay outside the gene matches. The germline V gene encodes CDR1 LNHDA and CDR2 SQIVND (reference sequence). The length of the CDR3 is 13 residues. Original data processing: Quantification of nucleated cells was approximated via reference gene primer amplification. Measured with immunoSEQ multiplex PCR; TCRdb has only the in-frame clones, and not every one. For V, J and clone size, that table is used; D and trimming come from the DNA. The sample includes 60,000 to 70,000 clones, about 86% seen only once; the top ten take around 4.4%. The origin of this receptor is a middle-aged man with active COVID-19. The V and J genes are TRBV19 and TRBJ2-7; 7 bases are a match to TRBD1. Material: peripheral blood. The CDR3 sequence: CASSQGVTYEQYF. The CDR3 DNA reads TGTGCCAGTAGCCAGGGGGTTACCTACGAGCAGTACTTC.